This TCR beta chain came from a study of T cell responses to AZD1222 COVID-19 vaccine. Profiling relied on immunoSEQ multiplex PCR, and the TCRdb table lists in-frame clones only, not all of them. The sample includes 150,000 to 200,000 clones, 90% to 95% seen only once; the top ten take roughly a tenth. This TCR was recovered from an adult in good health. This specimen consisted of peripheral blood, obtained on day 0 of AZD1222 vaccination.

The CDR3 DNA is TGTGCCAGCAGCCGGAAGCCCAGGAACGGGTGCAATCAGCCCCAGCATTTT. It specifies CASSRKPRNGCNQPQHF. This chain joins TRBV11-3 and TRBJ1-5; no clear D gene. V was shortened by 5 bases and J by 2 bases, with 19 bases between the two germline ends. This CDR3 region has 17 residues. Germline lookup yields CDR1 SGHNT and CDR2 YENEEA.